The clone carrying this TCR beta chain appeared a single time. Its antigen remains unidentified. Assay: immunoSEQ multiplex PCR; the TCRdb copy retains only in-frame clones and omits some. Among 67,000 or so clones listed, approximately 90% were seen once. The sample comes from a study of OX40 agonist ivuxolimab in advanced cancers. The CDR3 totals 14 residues. The germline gives CDR1 LGHNA, CDR2 YSLEER. The V end was cut by 0 bases, the J end by 4 bases, with 9 bases between. Findings of the study overall: Low normalized clonal expansion also occurred in some nonresponding patients. Clonal expansion among partial responders at 0.1-3.0 mg/kg ranked near the lowest.

The rearrangement uses TRBV4-3 and TRBJ1-1; no clear D. The sequencing here drew on CD4+ or CD8+ T cells sorted from blood, taken in a trial of the OX40 agonist ivuxolimab. The sequence derives from an adult with an advanced solid tumor such as melanoma, head and neck, liver or kidney cancer. For the CDR3, the DNA is TGCGCCAGCAGCCAAGATTGGGGTTCCACTGAAGCTTTCTTT. Residues: CASSQDWGSTEAFF.